The T cell receptor beta chain described here comes from a study of shared clonotypes between healthy human individuals. Study-level background: Donor composition was a couple of women and three men, aged 18 to 49. Researchers assigned three CD4 naive, three CD4 memory, two CD8 naive and one CD8 memory plate to each donor.

As concerns this clone: Its target is not known.

Naive CD4+ cells were CD45RA-selected; the remaining cells were memory. TCRdb keeps only in-frame clones here, not all; method: immunoSEQ multiplex PCR. The sample shows nearly 1 million clones, about three quarters of them seen only once. General observations from the study: Read depth was anticipated to influence clonotype sharing among donors.

V was pared by 6 bases and J by 2 bases, with 10 bases between. CDR1 is SNHLY, CDR2 FYNNEI, per germline. This CDR3 is built from 14 residues. The sequence was collected from a man younger than 35 in good health. The chain is built from TRBV2 and TRBJ2-2; D might be TRBD1 or TRBD2, each matching 5 bases. The specimen sequenced was memory CD4+ T cells sorted from blood. As for subset: CD45RA-negative fraction. CDR3 sequence (DNA): TGTGCCAGCAGACCGGGACCCAACACCGGGGAGCTGTTTTTT. It codes for CASRPGPNTGELFF.